This T cell receptor (beta chain) was found in a study of T-cell reconstitution after alpha-beta-depleted transplantation in children. Findings and limits, study-wide: Approximately two months post-transplant, alpha-beta T cells reportedly originated from several hundred expanded graft clones. It was surviving recipient T cells and thymic progenitors that gave some patients high TCRbeta diversity at day 60.

Unique molecular identifiers were incorporated into the prepared TCRbeta library. TCRdb independently ran MiXCR on the PCR reads; one entry per CDR3 protein. The data hold around 200,000 distinct CDR3 sequences, with approximately 10% observed a single time. There are 15 residues in the CDR3. Germline CDR1 is MGHRA and CDR2 is YSYEKL. The V and J ends lost 0 bases and 2 bases respectively, with 10 bases between them. This clonotype was detected many times. The target antigen is unknown. The rearrangement links TRBV4-1 to TRBJ1-2; D remains ambiguous. The input for sequencing was PBMCs, taken before TCRalphabeta/CD19-depleted stem cell transplant. The TCR originated in a child less than two years old with acute myeloid leukemia, due to receive a stem cell transplant. The DNA for the CDR3 is TGCGCCAGCAGCCAAGACGCCCTAGCGAACTATGGCTACACCTTC. Encoded protein: CASSQDALANYGYTF.